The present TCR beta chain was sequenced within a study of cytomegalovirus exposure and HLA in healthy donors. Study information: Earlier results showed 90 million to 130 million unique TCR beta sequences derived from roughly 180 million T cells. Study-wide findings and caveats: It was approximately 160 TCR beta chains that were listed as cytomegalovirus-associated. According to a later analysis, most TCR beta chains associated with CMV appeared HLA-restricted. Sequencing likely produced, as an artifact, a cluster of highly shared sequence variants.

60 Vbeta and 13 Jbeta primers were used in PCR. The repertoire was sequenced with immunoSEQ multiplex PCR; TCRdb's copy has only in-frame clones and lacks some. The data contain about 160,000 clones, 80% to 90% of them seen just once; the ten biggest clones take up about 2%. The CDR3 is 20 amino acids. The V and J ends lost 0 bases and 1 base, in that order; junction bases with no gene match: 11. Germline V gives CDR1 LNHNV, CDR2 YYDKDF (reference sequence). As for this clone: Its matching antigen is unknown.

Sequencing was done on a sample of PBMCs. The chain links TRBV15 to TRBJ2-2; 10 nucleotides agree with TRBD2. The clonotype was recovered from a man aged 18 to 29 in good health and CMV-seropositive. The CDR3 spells CATSRDRRPRTSGNTGELFF. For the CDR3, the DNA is TGTGCCACCAGCAGAGATAGAAGACCCCGGACTAGCGGGAACACCGGGGAGCTGTTTTTT.